The entry that follows covers one T cell receptor beta chain sequence. Its antigen remains unknown. These data belong to a study of response to subunit inactivated influenza vaccine. This CDR3 is built from 12 residues. Germline lookup yields CDR1 MNHEY and CDR2 SVGEGT. Deletions cut 2 bases from V and 15 bases from J, with 14 bases between. Study-wide findings and caveats: Seasonal influenza vaccination, on each occasion, was suggested by the authors to recruit few new T cells.

TCRdb re-called the RT-PCR reads through MiXCR, storing one row per CDR3 protein. The profile shows around 190,000 distinct CDR3 sequences, roughly 14% of them singletons. The sample in question was CD8+ T cells sorted from PBMCs, obtained more than 4 days after vaccination. The chain employs TRBV6-2 or TRBV6-3 and TRBJ2-1; D is unresolved. The source is a man aged 50-59 years who received an inactivated influenza vaccine. The CDR3 nucleotides read TGTGCCAGCAGTTACGCGCCGGACCGACCGTTCTTC. Its protein product is CASSYAPDRPFF.